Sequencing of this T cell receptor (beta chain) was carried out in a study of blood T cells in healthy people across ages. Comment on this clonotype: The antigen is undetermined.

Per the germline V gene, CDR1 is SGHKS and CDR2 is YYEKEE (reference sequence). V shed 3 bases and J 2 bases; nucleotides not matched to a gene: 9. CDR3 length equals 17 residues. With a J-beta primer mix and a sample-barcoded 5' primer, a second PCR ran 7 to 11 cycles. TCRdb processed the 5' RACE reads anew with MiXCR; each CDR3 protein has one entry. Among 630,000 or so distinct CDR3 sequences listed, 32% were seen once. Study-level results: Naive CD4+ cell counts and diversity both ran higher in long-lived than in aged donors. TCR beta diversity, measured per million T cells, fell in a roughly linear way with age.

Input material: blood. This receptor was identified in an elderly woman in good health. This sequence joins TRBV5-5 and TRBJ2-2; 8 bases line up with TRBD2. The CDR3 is CASSSVGRGANTGELFF. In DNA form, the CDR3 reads TGTGCCAGCAGCTCGGTTGGGCGGGGGGCAAACACCGGGGAGCTGTTTTTT.